The 23 T cell receptor beta chains listed next were all sequenced from one sample in a study of blood T cell repertoires in COVID-19. Generated by immunoSEQ multiplex PCR, the TCRdb table keeps only in-frame clones and is missing some. This table holds 110,000 to 150,000 clones, over 80% found once. The specimen was PBMCs or T cells enriched from blood (not recorded which). These receptors originate from a man aged 60 to 75 who had recovered from COVID-19.

The gene calls are TRBV5-1 and TRBJ2-3; tentatively, D is TRBD1 (6 bases). CDR3 size: 12 residues. CDR1 is SGHRS, CDR2 YFSETQ, per germline. V was pared by 2 bases and J by 5 bases, with 6 bases between. CDR3 in amino acids: CASSLGGDTQYF. CDR3 DNA: TGCGCCAGCAGCTTAGGGGGAGATACGCAGTATTTT.

This clone was seen once. For the CDR3, the DNA is TGTGCCAGCGGGGACAGCGTCCCCTACGAGCAGTACTTC. Its protein product is CASGDSVPYEQYF. The chain employs TRBV6-5 and TRBJ2-7, with TRBD1 identical over 7 bases. CDR1 and CDR2 (germline): MNHEY, SVGAGI. The CDR3 sequence is 13 residues long. The V and J ends lost 8 bases and 2 bases, in that order; junction bases with no gene match: 6.

The sample holds a few counts of this clone. The chain uses TRBV9 and TRBJ1-4; TRBD1 aligns across 8 bases. The CDR3 has 17 residues. V shed 4 bases and J 5 bases; nucleotides not matched to a gene: 13. Looked up from germline, CDR1 is SGDLS and CDR2 is YYNGEE. CDR3: CASSTGTGRPVNEKLFF. CDR3 coding DNA: TGTGCCAGCAGCACCGGGACAGGCCGACCCGTGAATGAAAAACTGTTTTTT.

This chain connects TRBV7-8 to TRBJ2-2; weak D call: TRBD1 (5 bases). Germline V gene lookup returns CDR1 SGHVS and CDR2 FQNEAQ. This CDR3 spans 14 amino acids. V was shortened by 2 bases and J by 7 bases, with 11 bases between the two germline ends. CDR3 amino acids: CASSLSGSSGELFF. The CDR3 DNA is TGTGCCAGCAGCTTATCAGGGTCTAGCGGGGAGCTGTTTTTT.

The chain carries TRBV5-4 and TRBJ2-1; 7 nucleotides agree with TRBD1. The V and J ends lost 1 base and 5 bases, in that order; junction bases with no gene match: 6. The CDR3 length is 15 residues. CDR1 SGHNT and CDR2 YYREEE come from the germline V gene (reference sequence). The CDR3 loop reads CASSLIGTGDNEQFF. The CDR3 DNA reads as TGTGCCAGCAGCTTGATAGGTACAGGGGACAATGAGCAGTTCTTC.

The CDR3 sequence: CASSYGGLQGTGELFF. CDR3 in DNA: TGTGCCAGCAGTTACGGTGGACTACAGGGGACCGGGGAGCTGTTTTTT. The J gene is TRBJ2-2, the V gene TRBV6-5; the D gene is possibly TRBD1 (7 bases). Germline V lookup: CDR1 MNHEY, CDR2 SVGAGI. The CDR3 loop spans 16 amino acids. V was shortened by 2 bases and J by 5 bases, with 15 bases between the two germline ends.

The rearrangement joins TRBV7-9 to TRBJ1-1; D uncertain. The V end was cut by 5 bases, the J end by 1 base, with 8 bases between. Germline CDR1 and CDR2: SEHNR and FQNEAQ (reference sequence). The CDR3 has 13 residues. CDR3 in DNA: TGTGCCAGCAGCCCCCAAGCGAACACTGAAGCTTTCTTT. This sequence encodes CASSPQANTEAFF.

There are a few counts of this clone. The chain carries TRBV18 and TRBJ2-2; 7 nucleotides line up with TRBD1. V lost 3 bases to trimming and J lost 6 bases; unmatched junction nucleotides: 10. The CDR3 has 16 residues. The germline V gene has CDR1 KGHSH and CDR2 LQKENI. CDR3 DNA sequence: TGTGCCAGCTCACCCCGAGGGGGCGCGCGCGCCGGGGAGCTGTTTTTT. Translated, it gives CASSPRGGARAGELFF.

For this clone: A clone one base away is much larger, so this may be a read error. This CDR3 is CASSPGDTEAFF. As DNA, the CDR3 is TGTGCCAGCAGCCCGGGGGACACTGAAGCTTTCTTT. V gene TRBV7-9 combines with J gene TRBJ1-1, with D tentatively TRBD1 (5 bases). CDR1 and CDR2 from the germline V gene are SEHNR and FQNEAQ (reference sequence). The CDR3 is 12 residues long. V was trimmed by 5 bases and J by 3 bases, leaving 7 bases between them.

The sample holds one count of this clone. Written as DNA, the CDR3 is TGTGCCAGCAGTTTAAGCAGGATAACCTACGAGCAGTACTTC. Translated, it gives CASSLSRITYEQYF. V and J are TRBV27 and TRBJ2-7, with D unresolved. Per germline, CDR1 MNHEY and CDR2 SMNVEV (reference sequence). The CDR3 loop spans 14 amino acids. The ends were cut back, 2 bases at V and 2 bases at J, with 10 bases in the middle.

The V and J genes are TRBV5-5 and TRBJ1-1; 7 bases line up with TRBD1. Germline values: CDR1 SGHKS, CDR2 YYEKEE (reference sequence). CDR3 size: 13 residues. The V segment lost 3 bases and the J segment 5 bases; nucleotides outside the gene matches: 4. In nucleotides, the CDR3 is TGTGCCAGCAGCTGGAACAGGGGAACTGAAGCTTTCTTT. It encodes CASSWNRGTEAFF.

CDR3 DNA: TGTGCCAGCAGTCCGGGACAGGGGGTGATCGGTCGAGGGAACACTGAAGCTTTCTTT. It specifies CASSPGQGVIGRGNTEAFF. The V and J genes are TRBV27 and TRBJ1-1, with 11 bases matching TRBD1. The length of the CDR3 is 19 residues. Germline V gene lookup returns CDR1 MNHEY and CDR2 SMNVEV (reference sequence). With 5 bases clipped from V and 1 base from J, the junction kept 15 bases outside the gene matches.

This chain joins TRBV19 and TRBJ1-5; D is undetermined. The CDR3 loop spans 16 amino acids. Germline V gene sequence: CDR1 LNHDA, CDR2 SQIVND (reference sequence). V shed 3 bases and J shed 0 bases, with 12 bases lying between them. The CDR3 DNA follows: TGTGCCAGTAGTATGGGCATCTTCCTTAGCAATCAGCCCCAGCATTTT. Translation: CASSMGIFLSNQPQHF.

The chain recombines TRBV28 with TRBJ2-3; D is undetermined. V lost 5 bases, J lost 4 bases, and 13 bases lay in between. Germline V lookup: CDR1 MDHEN, CDR2 SYDVKM. The CDR3 totals 14 residues. The CDR3 region has the DNA TGTGCCAGCAGTCCCGGATCACGGGCAGATACGCAGTATTTT. Amino acids: CASSPGSRADTQYF.

The CDR3 nucleotides are TGTGCCAGCAGCCCTCGACAGGGCGTTCGGCCCCAGCATTTT. Translated, it gives CASSPRQGVRPQHF. V usage is TRBV7-8 and J usage is TRBJ1-5; TRBD1 matches 7 bases. Trimming took 5 bases from V and 9 from J; bases not matched to a gene: 10. The CDR3 consists of 14 residues. Looked up from germline, CDR1 is SGHVS and CDR2 is FQNEAQ.

V is TRBV19 and J is TRBJ1-1; 9 bases agree with TRBD1. With 11 bases clipped from V and 6 bases from J, the junction kept 16 bases outside the gene matches. Germline V lookup: CDR1 LNHDA, CDR2 SQIVND (reference sequence). The CDR3 covers 15 residues. The CDR3 DNA reads TGTGCCGGGACGCGACAGGGGGTTTCTATCCCTGAAGCTTTCTTT. This translates into CAGTRQGVSIPEAFF.

The chain is built from TRBV18 and TRBJ2-1; 8 bases are shared with TRBD2. CDR1 and CDR2 (germline): KGHSH, LQKENI. Trimming removed 3 bases from V and 3 bases from J; junction bases left unmatched: 10. The CDR3 is 17 residues long. CDR3 nucleotide sequence: TGTGCCAGCTCACCTTTGTACGGGAGGGCCGACTACAATGAGCAGTTCTTC. Protein: CASSPLYGRADYNEQFF.

This clone was counted a single time. The genes are TRBV9 and TRBJ2-5; 10 bases match TRBD2. Germline lookup yields CDR1 SGDLS and CDR2 YYNGEE. This CDR3 is 15 amino acids long. V was pared by 1 base and J by 1 base, with 1 base of the junction left unmatched. The CDR3: CASSVSGRVQETQYF. Written as DNA, the CDR3 is TGTGCCAGCAGCGTAAGCGGGAGGGTCCAAGAGACCCAGTACTTC.

V and J are TRBV19 and TRBJ1-2, with TRBD1 as a possible D gene (5 bases). Trimming cost V 5 bases and J 2 bases, with 15 bases left between them. Germline CDR1 LNHDA, CDR2 SQIVND (reference sequence). The length of the CDR3 is 15 residues. CDR3 residues: CASSRTIGANYGYTF. As DNA, the CDR3 is TGTGCCAGTAGTCGTACAATAGGGGCGAACTATGGCTACACCTTC.

The chain combines TRBV27 with TRBJ2-5; 9 bases align to TRBD2. Losses at the gene ends were 8 bases for V and 4 bases for J; bases not matched to a gene: 8. The germline CDR1 and CDR2 sequences are MNHEY and SMNVEV (reference sequence). This CDR3 region has 14 residues. CDR3 nucleotides: TGTGCCAGCTCCAATAGCGGGAGAGGAGAGACCCAGTACTTC. Amino acids: CASSNSGRGETQYF.

The chain couples TRBV9 to TRBJ2-5; 10 nucleotides agree with TRBD2. Germline V gene lookup returns CDR1 SGDLS and CDR2 YYNGEE. The CDR3 spans 16 residues. V shed 2 bases, J shed 2 bases, and the junction held 6 bases outside the gene matches. The CDR3 bases are TGTGCCAGCAGCGTTTGGTCTAGCGGGGGTCAAGAGACCCAGTACTTC. Translated: CASSVWSSGGQETQYF. The entire variable domain, with the rest obtained from reference TRBV9 and TRBJ2-5, is as follows: DSGVTQTPKHLITATGQRVTLRCSPRSGDLSVYWYQQSLDQGLQFLIQYYNGEERAKGNILERFSAQQFPDLHSELNLSSLELGDSALYFCASSVWSSGGQETQYFGPGTRLLVL.

The chain uses TRBV21-1 and TRBJ2-5; TRBD2 is the table's D call, not checked against the DNA. TRBV21-1 is reported as a pseudogene. The CDR3 runs 13 residues. The CDR3 DNA follows: TGTGCCAGCATTGGGGGGTCGGGGGAGACCCAGTACTTC. Translated, it gives CASIGGSGETQYF.

This sequence joins TRBV2 and TRBJ1-2; possible D gene TRBD1, 6 bases. The CDR3 has 15 amino acids. Trimming pared 6 bases from V and 1 base from J, leaving 15 bases between. CDR1 and CDR2 (germline): SNHLY, FYNNEI. The CDR3 is CASSPIGGRNYGYTF. The CDR3, as DNA: TGTGCCAGCAGCCCGATCGGGGGGCGTAACTATGGCTACACCTTC.